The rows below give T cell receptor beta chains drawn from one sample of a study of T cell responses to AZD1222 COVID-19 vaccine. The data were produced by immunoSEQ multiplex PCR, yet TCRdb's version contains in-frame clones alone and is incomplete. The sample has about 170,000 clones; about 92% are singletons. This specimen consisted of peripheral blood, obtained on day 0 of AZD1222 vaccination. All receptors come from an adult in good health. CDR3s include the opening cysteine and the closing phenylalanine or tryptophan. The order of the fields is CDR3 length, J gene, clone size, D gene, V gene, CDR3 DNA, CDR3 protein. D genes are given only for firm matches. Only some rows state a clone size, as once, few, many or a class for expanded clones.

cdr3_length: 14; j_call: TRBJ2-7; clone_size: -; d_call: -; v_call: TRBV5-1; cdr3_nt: TGCGCCAGCAGCCCTGTCGGGACCTCCTACGAGCAGTACTTC; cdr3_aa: CASSPVGTSYEQYF
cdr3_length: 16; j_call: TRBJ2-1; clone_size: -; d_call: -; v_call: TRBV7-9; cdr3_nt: TGTGCCAGCAGCTTAGGGGTGGGAAGGCTTTACAATGAGCAGTTCTTC; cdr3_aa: CASSLGVGRLYNEQFF
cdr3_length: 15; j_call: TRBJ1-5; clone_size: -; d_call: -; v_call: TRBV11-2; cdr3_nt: TGTGCCAGCAGCTTAGATGGCGGTGGCAATCAGCCCCAGCATTTT; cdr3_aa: CASSLDGGGNQPQHF
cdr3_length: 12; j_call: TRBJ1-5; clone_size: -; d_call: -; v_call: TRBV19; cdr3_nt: TGTGCCAGTAGTCAGCAGCAGCAGCCCCAGCATTTT; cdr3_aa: CASSQQQQPQHF
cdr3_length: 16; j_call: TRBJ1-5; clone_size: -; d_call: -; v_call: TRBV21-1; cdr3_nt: TGTGCCAGCAGCAAAGTAATTCGGGGTCTCACCCAGCCCCAGCATTTT; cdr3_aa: CASSKVIRGLTQPQHF
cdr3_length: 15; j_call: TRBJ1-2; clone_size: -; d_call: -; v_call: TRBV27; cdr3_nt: TGTGCCAGCAGTTTATCCCAGTCGGGGGTAGGTGGCTACACCTTC; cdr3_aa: CASSLSQSGVGGYTF
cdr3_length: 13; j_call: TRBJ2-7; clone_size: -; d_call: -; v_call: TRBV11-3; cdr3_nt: TGTGCCAGCAGCTTAGTAATGGGAGGCGAGCAGTACTTC; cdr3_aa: CASSLVMGGEQYF
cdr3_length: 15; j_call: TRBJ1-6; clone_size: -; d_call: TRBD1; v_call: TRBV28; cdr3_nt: TGTGCCAGCAGTATGACCGGGACAGGGGTCTCACCCCTCCACTTT; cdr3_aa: CASSMTGTGVSPLHF
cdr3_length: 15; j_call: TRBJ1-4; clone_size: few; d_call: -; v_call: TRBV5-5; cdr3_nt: TGTGCCAGCAGCTTTGACATTTCAACTAATGAAAAACTGTTTTTT; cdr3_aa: CASSFDISTNEKLFF
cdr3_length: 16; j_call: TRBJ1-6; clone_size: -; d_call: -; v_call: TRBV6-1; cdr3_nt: TGTGCCAGCAGTGCTACCGAAAGCTCCTATAATTCACCCCTCCACTTT; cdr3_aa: CASSATESSYNSPLHF
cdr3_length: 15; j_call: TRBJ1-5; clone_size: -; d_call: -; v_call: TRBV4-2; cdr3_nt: TGTGCCAGCAGCCAAAAGGGCGATAGCAATCAGCCCCAGCATTTT; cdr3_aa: CASSQKGDSNQPQHF
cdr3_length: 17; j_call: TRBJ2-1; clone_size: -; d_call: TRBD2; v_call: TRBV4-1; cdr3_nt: TGCGCCAGCAGCCAAGATCGGGTAGCGGGAGGCTGGGATGAGCAGTTCTTC; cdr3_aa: CASSQDRVAGGWDEQFF
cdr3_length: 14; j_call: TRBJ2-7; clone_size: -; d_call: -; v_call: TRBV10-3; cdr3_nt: TGTGCCATCAGTGACACAGGTGAACTCTACGAGCAGTACTTC; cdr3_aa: CAISDTGELYEQYF
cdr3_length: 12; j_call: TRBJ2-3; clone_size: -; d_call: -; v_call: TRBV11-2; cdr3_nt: TGTGCCAGCAGCTTAAACACAGATACGCAGTATTTT; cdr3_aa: CASSLNTDTQYF
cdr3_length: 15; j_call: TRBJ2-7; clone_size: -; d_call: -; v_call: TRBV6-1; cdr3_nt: TGTGCCAGCAGTGAAGCCGGGACACACTCCTACGAGCAGTACTTC; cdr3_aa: CASSEAGTHSYEQYF
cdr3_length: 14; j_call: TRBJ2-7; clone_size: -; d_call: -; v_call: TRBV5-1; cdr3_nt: TGCGCCAGCAGCTGGAGGGACTCACGTGAGGAGCAGTACTTC; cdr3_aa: CASSWRDSREEQYF